The rows below give T cell receptor beta chains drawn from one sample of a study of a mutant IDH1 vaccine in newly diagnosed glioma. Profiling relied on immunoSEQ multiplex PCR, and the TCRdb table lists in-frame clones only, not all of them. The table has approximately 52,000 clones, approximately 80% seen once; the top ten hold around 1.9%. The sample in question was PBMCs, obtained from a glioma patient treated with radiotherapy, temozolomide or both. The source is a woman aged 40 to 50 with glioma. Each CDR3 is given with its conserved first and last residue. The D gene is left open where the match is weak. Some rows have no size entry. The others give once, few or many, or a class for an expanded clone.

d_call	clone_size	v_call	j_call	cdr3_nt	cdr3_aa
TRBD1	NA	TRBV10-2	TRBJ1-5	TGCGCCAGCAGTGAGTTGGACAGGGCGGGGCAGCCCCAGCATTTT	CASSELDRAGQPQHF
TRBD1	NA	TRBV19	TRBJ1-5	TGTGCCAGTAGAGACGGGACAGGGGCCTTAAATCAGCCCCAGCATTTT	CASRDGTGALNQPQHF
TRBD1	few	TRBV6-6	TRBJ1-1	TGTGCCAGCAGTCAAGGGGACAGCACTGAAGCTTTCTTT	CASSQGDSTEAFF
NA	NA	TRBV4-3	TRBJ1-2	TGCGCCAGCAGCCTCCGAGGGGCCTATGGCTACACCTTC	CASSLRGAYGYTF
NA	NA	TRBV15	TRBJ1-5	TGTGCCACCAGCAGTCTTCGGCAGGGCAGGTCGCCCCAGCATTTT	CATSSLRQGRSPQHF
TRBD2	NA	TRBV6-4	TRBJ2-3	TGTGCCAGCAGTGACAATCCGGGACCCGGGGGGGCAGATACGCAGTATTTT	CASSDNPGPGGADTQYF
TRBD1	NA	TRBV9	TRBJ1-2	TGTGCCAGCAGCCCCGGACAGGCTCTCAAGCCCGGCTATGGCTACACCTTC	CASSPGQALKPGYGYTF
NA	NA	TRBV7-9	TRBJ1-5	TGTGCCAGCAGCTTGGGGGGTCTCCCCAGCAATCAGCCCCAGCATTTT	CASSLGGLPSNQPQHF
TRBD2	NA	TRBV7-2	TRBJ2-3	TGTGCCAGCAGCGCCACTAGCGGGGTTAGCACAGATACGCAGTATTTT	CASSATSGVSTDTQYF
TRBD1	NA	TRBV6-5	TRBJ2-1	TGTGCCAGCAGTTCTCGACAGGGGGTTCCTTACAATGAGCAGTTCTTC	CASSSRQGVPYNEQFF
NA	NA	TRBV5-1	TRBJ1-3	TGCGCCAGCAGCTTGGCCGGGTATGGAAACACCATATATTTT	CASSLAGYGNTIYF
TRBD2	once	TRBV5-1	TRBJ2-7	TGCGCCAGCAGCTCGAGCCCCGGACTAGCGGGGGGTGGCGAGCAGTACTTC	CASSSSPGLAGGGEQYF
TRBD1	NA	TRBV6-1	TRBJ2-1	TGTGCCAGCAGCATCGCAGGGACAGGGAACGAGCAGTTCTTC	CASSIAGTGNEQFF
TRBD1	NA	TRBV6-1	TRBJ1-1	TGTGCCAGCAGTGAAACGGCGGGGGACAGGGTGAGGTTATCAGCTTTCTTT	CASSETAGDRVRLSAFF
NA	NA	TRBV7-9	TRBJ1-3	TGTGCCAGCAGCTCCCACGTTCGAAACACCATATATTTT	CASSSHVRNTIYF
NA	NA	TRBV7-2	TRBJ1-1	TGTGCCAGCAGCCCCGGGGCAGCGAACACTGAAGCTTTCTTT	CASSPGAANTEAFF
NA	few	TRBV2	TRBJ1-5	TGTGCCAGCAGTGGATGGAGTCCAGGAGGCCAGCCCCAGCATTTT	CASSGWSPGGQPQHF
NA	once	TRBV7-9	TRBJ1-4	TGTGCCAGCAGCTTGGGGGTGGAAAAACTGTTTTTT	CASSLGVEKLFF
NA	NA	TRBV9	TRBJ1-3	TGTGCCAGCAGCCCTCGTCGGTCCGACTCTGGAAACACCATATATTTT	CASSPRRSDSGNTIYF
NA	NA	TRBV19	TRBJ2-5	TGTGCCAGTAGTAGAACTCAAGAGACCCAGTACTTC	CASSRTQETQYF
NA	NA	TRBV4-1	TRBJ2-7	TGCGCCAGCAGCCAAGATGGTCACGGGACCTCGGGCCCCATCTACGAGCAGTACTTC	CASSQDGHGTSGPIYEQYF
NA	NA	TRBV5-5	TRBJ1-6	TGTGCCAGCAGCTTGAGGAATCAGGATTCACCCCTCCACTTT	CASSLRNQDSPLHF
TRBD1	NA	TRBV6-1	TRBJ2-5	TGTGCCAGCAGTGAAGCACAAGGGGGCGGGGAGACCCAGTACTTC	CASSEAQGGGETQYF
TRBD1	NA	TRBV5-6	TRBJ2-3	TGTGCCAGCAGCTCACGGGACAGGGGCGTAGATACGCAGTATTTT	CASSSRDRGVDTQYF
NA	NA	TRBV7-2	TRBJ2-7	TGTGCCAGCAGCCCACAGGTAGTGATAGAGGGGATGGGCGAGCAGTACTTC	CASSPQVVIEGMGEQYF
NA	NA	TRBV10-1	TRBJ2-3	TGCGCCAGCAGTGAGTTAGGGGCTACGCAGTATTTT	CASSELGATQYF
TRBD1	NA	TRBV5-4	TRBJ2-3	TGTGCCAGCAGCTTGGACAGGGGGAGCACAGATACGCAGTATTTT	CASSLDRGSTDTQYF